This is a list of T cell receptor beta chains from one sample in a study of cytomegalovirus exposure and HLA in healthy donors. Using immunoSEQ multiplex PCR, the repertoire was profiled, and TCRdb retains in-frame clones only, with some absent. The data show approximately 180,000 clones, around 80% seen once. Sequenced: PBMCs. All receptors come from a woman aged 55-69 years in good health and CMV-seropositive. Each CDR3 is given with its conserved first and last residue. A D gene is named only where the DNA matches it firmly. A row's size may be missing; if present it is once, few, many or a size class.

d_call | j_call | v_call | clone_size | cdr3_nt | cdr3_aa
TRBD2 | TRBJ2-1 | TRBV19 | . | TGTGCCAGTAGTCTAGCGGGGGGCCTGAACAATGAGCAGTTCTTC | CASSLAGGLNNEQFF
TRBD2 | TRBJ2-3 | TRBV10-3 | . | TGTGCCATCGGGCCGACTAGCGGAGAAGGCACAGATACGCAGTATTTT | CAIGPTSGEGTDTQYF
TRBD1 | TRBJ1-3 | TRBV18 | . | TGTGCCAGCTCACCACTATCGGGACAGAACTCTGGAAACACCATATATTTT | CASSPLSGQNSGNTIYF
. | TRBJ2-5 | TRBV28 | . | TGTGCCAGCAGTTTGGCCATTTCGGGGGTAGAGACCCAGTACTTC | CASSLAISGVETQYF
TRBD2 | TRBJ2-5 | TRBV18 | . | TGTGCCAGCTCCCCCTTAGGACTAGCCGGGTCACAAGAGACCCAGTACTTC | CASSPLGLAGSQETQYF
. | TRBJ1-4 | TRBV30 | . | TGTGCCTGGAGTGGGGGCCTAAGAAGGGATGAAAAACTGTTTTTT | CAWSGGLRRDEKLFF
TRBD1 | TRBJ1-5 | TRBV5-4 | . | TGTGCCAGCAGCAAGGACAGGGAAAATAATCAGCCCCAGCATTTT | CASSKDRENNQPQHF
. | TRBJ1-2 | TRBV29-1 | few | TGCAGCGTTGAACGGGCCGAGGGATGGTATGGCTACACCTTC | CSVERAEGWYGYTF
. | TRBJ2-7 | TRBV18 | . | TGTGCCAGCTCACCCGGACTGGCGCAGTACTTC | CASSPGLAQYF
. | TRBJ2-7 | TRBV13 | . | TGTGCCAGCAGCCCTAGGGGGGGATCCTACGAGCAGTACTTC | CASSPRGGSYEQYF
. | TRBJ2-7 | TRBV4-1 | few | TGCGCCAGCAGCCAACTAGGGACTTTTAACGAGCAGTACTTC | CASSQLGTFNEQYF
. | TRBJ2-1 | TRBV5-1 | . | TGCGCCAGCAGCTCTGAAAACCCCCAAACGGATGAGCAGTTCTTC | CASSSENPQTDEQFF
TRBD2 | TRBJ2-7 | TRBV5-4 | . | TGTGCCAGCAGAAAAGCGGGAGGTAGTTACGAGCAGTACTTC | CASRKAGGSYEQYF
. | TRBJ2-7 | TRBV6-1 | . | TGTGCCAGCAGTGAAAGGCAGGCCTACGAGCAGTACTTC | CASSERQAYEQYF
. | TRBJ2-2 | TRBV6-4 | . | TGTGCCAGCAGTGCGGTCCCCGCTACGACAGGCGCGAACACCGGGGAGCTGTTTTTT | CASSAVPATTGANTGELFF
TRBD2 | TRBJ2-3 | TRBV9 | few | TGTGCCAGCAGCGTAGTGGGGGGGGAGTGGGATACGCAGTATTTT | CASSVVGGEWDTQYF
TRBD1 | TRBJ1-1 | TRBV7-9 | few | TGTGCCAGCAGCTACGGGGACAGATTTGAAGCTTTCTTT | CASSYGDRFEAFF
TRBD2 | TRBJ2-1 | TRBV7-3 | . | TGTGCCAGCAGCCCCGGGTATTGGGTCGAGGGAGGGCCAGAGGAGCAGTTCTTC | CASSPGYWVEGGPEEQFF
. | TRBJ1-4 | TRBV11-2 | . | TGTGCCAGCAGCTTAGAGGGGTACCCGTCGGGGATGTTTTTT | CASSLEGYPSGMFF
. | TRBJ2-7 | TRBV6-6 | . | TGTGCCAGCAGCCCGGCCCGGGGGTTGAACTTC | CASSPARGLNF
. | TRBJ2-1 | TRBV28 | . | TGTGCCAGCGGGACAAGCGGGGTCTCCTACAATGAGCAGTTCTTC | CASGTSGVSYNEQFF
. | TRBJ2-2 | TRBV14 | few | TGTGCCAGCAGCCAAGATCGGTTCGGGGGGAACACCGGGGAGCTGTTTTTT | CASSQDRFGGNTGELFF
TRBD1 | TRBJ2-7 | TRBV5-4 | . | TGTGCCAGCAGCCGGACAGGGAGCTACGAGCAGTACTTC | CASSRTGSYEQYF
. | TRBJ1-3 | TRBV27 | . | TGTGCCAGCAGTTTAAGGGGCAAGGACACCATATATTTT | CASSLRGKDTIYF
TRBD1 | TRBJ2-3 | TRBV9 | few | TGTGCCAGCAGCCCGCGACAGGGGGAGGGCACAGATACGCAGTATTTT | CASSPRQGEGTDTQYF
. | TRBJ1-1 | TRBV18 | . | TGTGCCAGCTCACCTTTGGGACAAGCAGCGAATATGAACACTGAAGCTTTCTTT | CASSPLGQAANMNTEAFF
. | TRBJ1-1 | TRBV28 | once | TGTGCCAGCGGCGGGGGCACTGAAGCTTTCTTT | CASGGGTEAFF
. | TRBJ1-5 | TRBV6-5 | . | TGTGCCAGCAGTTACTCGGTGCAGGGGAATCAGCCCCAGCATTTT | CASSYSVQGNQPQHF
. | TRBJ2-5 | TRBV4-2 | . | TGTGCCAGCAGCCATGGATCGGGGGGCCAGGAGACCCAGTACTTC | CASSHGSGGQETQYF
TRBD1 | TRBJ1-1 | TRBV28 | . | TGTGCCAGCAAAATAGGACAGGGAAACACTGAAGCTTTCTTT | CASKIGQGNTEAFF
. | TRBJ2-2 | TRBV7-3 | once | TGTGCCAGCAGCTTAGAGGCAGGGAAGGCCGGGGAGCTGTTTTTT | CASSLEAGKAGELFF
. | TRBJ2-4 | TRBV28 | . | TGTGCCAGCAGTTTGGGGGGTGCCAAAAACATTCAGTACTTC | CASSLGGAKNIQYF